These 15 T cell receptor beta chains were all obtained from the same sample, sequenced in a study of human T cells and chemical hapten exposure. MiXCR, run by TCRdb on the RACE reads, gives a single entry per CDR3 protein. Of more than 150,000 distinct CDR3 sequences detected, almost 30% appear once; the ten largest clones hold less than 3.5%. The time point: pre-sensitization, week 0. The treatment was: therapeutic diphenylcyclopropenone sensitization with weekly scalp DPC. This specimen was whole blood, taken in connection with sensitization to the hapten diphenylcyclopropenone (DPC). Receptor source: a woman younger than 45 with alopecia areata. Some clones in this sample may be carry-over from other donors' samples.

This clonotype has just a few counts. This rearrangement joins TRBV20-1 to TRBJ2-1; 16 bases line up with TRBD2. Trimming removed 4 bases from V and 10 bases from J; junction bases left unmatched: 7. Germline V gene lookup returns CDR1 DFQATT and CDR2 SNEGSKA (reference sequence). This CDR3 has 15 residues. CDR3 sequence (DNA): TGCAGTGCTACCGGGACTAGCGGGAGGGCGTGGGAGCAGTTCTTC. Protein sequence: CSATGTSGRAWEQFF.

This clonotype has just one count. V gene TRBV7-9 combines with J gene TRBJ1-6; D remains ambiguous. V lost 5 bases and J 5 bases, leaving 7 bases between the germline ends. This CDR3 is built from 13 residues. Germline V gene lookup returns CDR1 SEHNR and CDR2 FQNEAQ (reference sequence). The CDR3 DNA reads as TGTGCCAGCAGCCCCGGCCATAATTCACCCCTCCACTTT. This sequence encodes CASSPGHNSPLHF.

This clonotype has more than one count but fewer than ten. The J gene is TRBJ2-3, the V gene TRBV6-2 or TRBV6-3; tentatively, D is TRBD1 (5 bases). V lost 8 bases, J lost 2 bases, and 8 bases lay in between. Germline V gene sequence: CDR1 MNHEY, CDR2 SVGEGT. The CDR3 runs to 12 residues. The CDR3, as DNA: TGTGCCAGCGTAGGGGTCACAGATACGCAGTATTTT. Encoded protein: CASVGVTDTQYF.

The chain is built from TRBV2 and TRBJ2-2, with TRBD1 matching 7 bases. The junction had 3 bases not matched to a gene; V was cut back by 4 bases and J by 4 bases. This CDR3 has 14 residues. Germline-derived CDR1 and CDR2 are SNHLY and FYNNEI. In nucleotides, the CDR3 is TGTGCCAGCAGTGGACAGGGACCCACCGGGGAGCTGTTTTTT. Translated: CASSGQGPTGELFF.

The chain couples TRBV28 to TRBJ1-5; possibly TRBD1 for D (5 bases). CDR3 size: 17 residues. Germline V gene data show CDR1 as MDHEN and CDR2 as SYDVKM. V was shortened by 9 bases and J by 7 bases, with 28 bases between the two germline ends. The CDR3 protein is CASCKWTAGGFWQPQHF. The CDR3 DNA reads as TGTGCCAGTTGCAAGTGGACGGCTGGGGGTTTTTGGCAGCCCCAGCATTTT.

This clonotype was counted between two and nine times. V usage is TRBV2 and J usage is TRBJ2-4, with 7 bases fitting TRBD1. Trimming at V came to 2 bases and at J to 6 bases, leaving 7 bases not matched to a gene. The CDR3 consists of 15 residues. Germline CDR1 and CDR2: SNHLY and FYNNEI. The CDR3 DNA is TGTGCCAGCAGTGAATTAGGGGGCAGAAGAAACATTCAGTACTTC. Translated: CASSELGGRRNIQYF.

Many counts were recorded for this clonotype. The chain joins TRBV7-9 to TRBJ2-2, with D unresolved. The CDR3 spans 14 residues. Looked up from germline, CDR1 is SEHNR and CDR2 is FQNEAQ (reference sequence). Trimming left V 1 base short and J 4 bases short, with 7 bases between. CDR3 DNA sequence: TGTGCCAGCAGCTTAGACGGTATCACCGGGGAGCTGTTTTTT. This sequence encodes CASSLDGITGELFF. The whole variable domain, remainder taken from reference TRBV7-9 and TRBJ2-2, is DTGVSQNPRHKITKRGQNVTFRCDPISEHNRLYWYRQTLGQGPEFLTYFQNEAQLEKSRLLSDRFSAERPKGSFSTLEIQRTEQGDSAMYLCASSLDGITGELFFGEGSRLTVL.

V gene TRBV7-2 combines with J gene TRBJ2-4, with D maybe TRBD1 (6 bases). This CDR3 region has 15 residues. Per germline, CDR1 SGHTA and CDR2 FQGNSA. V shed 0 bases and J shed 8 bases, with 14 bases lying between them. The CDR3 is CASSLAIQGSDIQYF. The CDR3 nucleotides read TGTGCCAGCAGCTTAGCTATACAGGGTTCGGACATTCAGTACTTC.

This clonotype has a count of ten or more. V gene TRBV7-2 combines with J gene TRBJ1-2; D unresolved. The CDR3 is made up of 15 amino acids. Germline lookup yields CDR1 SGHTA and CDR2 FQGNSA. V was pared by 2 bases and J by 0 bases, with 10 bases between. CDR3: CASSLQAGANYGYTF. Here the CDR3 DNA reads TGTGCCAGCAGCTTACAAGCAGGCGCTAACTATGGCTACACCTTC.

CDR3 protein: CASSLRHTQETQYF. In DNA, the CDR3 is TGTGCCAGCAGCCTTCGACATACTCAAGAGACCCAGTACTTC. The chain uses TRBV3-1 and TRBJ2-5; no definite D call. This CDR3 is built from 14 residues. V was trimmed by 4 bases and J by 2 bases, leaving 11 bases between them. Germline CDR1 reads LGHDT; CDR2 reads YNNKEL (reference sequence).

This chain's CDR3 is CASSDLAQSTDTQYF. CDR3 bases: TGTGCCAGCAGTGACCTAGCGCAAAGCACAGATACGCAGTATTTT. The chain is built from TRBV2 and TRBJ2-3; D is perhaps TRBD2 (6 bases). Germline CDR1 SNHLY, CDR2 FYNNEI. Trimming stripped 3 bases from V and 0 bases from J, with 10 bases between. The CDR3 contains 15 residues. Full variable domain (outside the CDR3, taken from reference TRBV2 and TRBJ2-3): EPEVTQTPSHQVTQMGQEVILRCVPISNHLYFYWYRQILGQKVEFLVSFYNNEISEKSEIFDDQFSVERPDGSNFTLKIRSTKLEDSAMYFCASSDLAQSTDTQYFGPGTRLTVL.

The rearrangement links TRBV7-2 to TRBJ2-7, with D perhaps TRBD2 (5 bases). The CDR3 is made up of 13 amino acids. Germline CDR1 is SGHTA and CDR2 is FQGNSA. Trimming stripped 5 bases from V and 2 bases from J, with 10 bases between. CDR3 nucleotide sequence: TGTGCCAGCAGCGGCGGGTTGCCCTACGAGCAGTACTTC. Translated, it gives CASSGGLPYEQYF.

This clonotype turned up a few times. The chain combines TRBV6-4 with TRBJ2-3, with 11 bases matching TRBD2. This CDR3 is 16 amino acids long. Germline values: CDR1 MRHNA, CDR2 SNTAGT. V was clipped by 6 bases and J by 4 bases; unmatched bases: 9. CDR3: CASSETSGSPPDTQYF. The CDR3 DNA follows: TGTGCCAGCAGCGAAACTAGCGGGAGCCCCCCAGATACGCAGTATTTT.

This clonotype was observed a handful of times. J is TRBJ2-2 and V is TRBV20-1, with a weak D call TRBD2 (5 bases). The CDR3 sequence is 13 residues long. The germline V and J ends were trimmed by 3 bases and 4 bases, with 9 bases remaining between them. In germline, CDR1 is DFQATT, CDR2 SNEGSKA (reference sequence). The CDR3 loop reads CSARGGFTGELFF. CDR3 nucleotide sequence: TGCAGTGCTAGGGGCGGGTTCACCGGGGAGCTGTTTTTT.

This clonotype was counted a few times. This chain joins TRBV6-6 and TRBJ1-5, with 8 bases that match TRBD1. This CDR3 is 17 amino acids long. Trimming cost V 4 bases and J 6 bases; bases outside gene matches: 14. CDR1 is MNHNY, CDR2 SVGAGI, per germline (reference sequence). The CDR3 DNA reads as TGTGCCAGCAGTTCGTTCCTCGGCAGGGGGCTTATTCAGCCCCAGCATTTT. It yields the protein CASSSFLGRGLIQPQHF.